This is a list of T cell receptor beta chains from one sample in a study of blood T cell repertoires in COVID-19. Generated by immunoSEQ multiplex PCR, the TCRdb table keeps only in-frame clones and is missing some. The profile shows 150,000 to 200,000 clones, around 85% of them singletons. Sequenced material: peripheral blood. The receptors come from a woman in her fifties or sixties with COVID-19, enrolled during active disease. CDR3s include the opening cysteine and the closing phenylalanine or tryptophan. A D gene is named only where the DNA matches it firmly. Expanded clones get a size class; other rows say once, few or many, or leave the size out.

TRBV15	TRBJ2-5	.	.	CATSREAGKETQYF	TGTGCCACCAGCAGAGAGGCGGGGAAAGAGACCCAGTACTTC
TRBV24-1	TRBJ2-7	.	once	CATSDQGGEQYF	TGTGCCACCAGTGACCAAGGAGGGGAGCAGTACTTC
TRBV27	TRBJ2-1	TRBD2	.	CASSLTSGRYYNEQFF	TGTGCCAGCAGTTTGACTAGCGGGAGGTACTACAATGAGCAGTTCTTC
TRBV2	TRBJ2-5	.	.	CASSFKETQYF	TGTGCCAGCAGTTTCAAAGAGACCCAGTACTTC
TRBV7-8	TRBJ1-6	TRBD1	few	CASSLVDRDNSPLHF	TGTGCCAGCAGCTTAGTGGACAGGGATAATTCACCCCTCCACTTT
TRBV2	TRBJ2-7	.	.	CASSVWLAYEQYF	TGTGCCAGCAGTGTTTGGCTTGCCTACGAGCAGTACTTC
TRBV14	TRBJ1-6	TRBD1	.	CASSLRTGGRSPLHF	TGTGCCAGCAGCCTTCGGACAGGGGGGAGATCACCCCTCCACTTT
TRBV3-1/TRBV3-2	TRBJ1-2	TRBD1	.	CASSLGTGENYGYTF	TGTGCCAGCAGCCTCGGGACAGGGGAGAACTATGGCTACACCTTC
TRBV9	TRBJ2-1	TRBD2	.	CASSVELAGGPPYNEQFF	TGTGCCAGCAGCGTAGAACTAGCGGGAGGTCCCCCCTACAATGAGCAGTTCTTC
TRBV2	TRBJ2-1	.	.	CASRESVRDSHYNEQFF	TGTGCCAGCAGGGAATCGGTTAGGGACTCCCACTACAATGAGCAGTTCTTC
TRBV3-1/TRBV3-2	TRBJ1-1	.	.	CASSQERRAGEAFF	TGTGCCAGCAGCCAAGAAAGGAGGGCGGGTGAAGCTTTCTTT
TRBV6-4	TRBJ1-2	TRBD1	.	CASRIQGADYGYTF	TGTGCCAGCAGAATACAGGGGGCTGACTATGGCTACACCTTC
TRBV7-2	TRBJ1-5	TRBD1	.	CASSDYRGEASNQPQHF	TGTGCCAGCAGCGATTACAGGGGGGAAGCAAGCAATCAGCCCCAGCATTTT
TRBV11-2	TRBJ2-5	.	.	CASSSYRETQYF	TGTGCCAGCAGCTCCTACCGGGAGACCCAGTACTTC
TRBV7-2	TRBJ2-1	TRBD2	.	CASSSRAGGSYYNEQFF	TGTGCCAGCAGCTCCCGGGCGGGAGGCTCCTACTACAATGAGCAGTTCTTC
TRBV29-1	TRBJ2-1	.	.	CSVKTSPVSRYNEQFF	TGCAGCGTTAAGACTAGTCCAGTTTCCCGATACAATGAGCAGTTCTTC
TRBV24-1	TRBJ2-1	TRBD1	.	CATSDPRTGDYNEQFF	TGTGCCACCAGTGATCCCCGGACAGGGGACTACAATGAGCAGTTCTTC
TRBV28	TRBJ2-7	.	.	CASSLYRPDSEQYF	TGTGCCAGCAGTTTATACCGGCCTGACAGCGAGCAGTACTTC
TRBV6-1	TRBJ1-6	TRBD1	few	CASSEDGTGYSPLHF	TGTGCCAGCAGTGAAGACGGGACAGGTTATTCACCCCTCCACTTT
TRBV28	TRBJ2-1	TRBD2	.	CASIPTGLTYNEQFF	TGTGCCAGCATCCCGACGGGACTAACTTACAATGAGCAGTTCTTC
TRBV7-9	TRBJ2-1	TRBD2	.	CASSLAALAGDVYNEQFF	TGTGCCAGCAGCTTAGCGGCGCTAGCGGGAGATGTCTACAATGAGCAGTTCTTC
TRBV14	TRBJ1-2	TRBD1	few	CASSERLGGGNYGYTF	TGTGCCAGCAGCGAGAGACTCGGAGGGGGCAACTATGGCTACACCTTC
TRBV4-2	TRBJ2-7	TRBD1	.	CASSQVGQGNEQYF	TGTGCCAGCAGCCAAGTCGGACAGGGAAACGAGCAGTACTTC
TRBV27	TRBJ2-1	.	.	CASSLRDSDEQFF	TGTGCCAGCAGTCTTCGGGACTCGGATGAGCAGTTCTTC
TRBV9	TRBJ2-1	.	.	CASSVELASQEQFF	TGTGCCAGCAGCGTAGAGCTGGCTAGTCAAGAGCAGTTCTTC
TRBV4-3	TRBJ1-4	TRBD1	once	CASSRGQGDGEKLFF	TGCGCCAGCAGCCGGGGACAGGGGGACGGGGAAAAACTGTTTTTT
TRBV9	TRBJ2-1	TRBD1	.	CASSPLGQNNEQFF	TGTGCCAGCAGCCCCCTGGGACAGAACAATGAGCAGTTCTTC
TRBV24-1	TRBJ1-3	TRBD1	.	CATSSGGELGNTIYF	TGTGCCACCAGTTCAGGGGGCGAACTGGGAAACACCATATATTTT
TRBV4-3	TRBJ2-4	TRBD2	.	CASSLIGTSKNIQYF	TGCGCCAGCAGCCTTATAGGGACTAGTAAAAACATTCAGTACTTC
TRBV19	TRBJ2-2	TRBD2	once	CASSIISGANTGELFF	TGTGCCAGTAGTATAATTAGCGGGGCGAACACCGGGGAGCTGTTTTTT
TRBV5-4	TRBJ2-1	.	.	CASSLVASGYNEQFF	TGTGCCAGCAGCTTGGTGGCTAGTGGGTACAATGAGCAGTTCTTC
TRBV4-3	TRBJ2-3	.	.	CASSQARTDTQYF	TGCGCCAGCAGCCAAGCGCGGACAGATACGCAGTATTTT
TRBV21-1	TRBJ1-5	.	.	CASSKGTACQPQHF	TGTGCCAGCAGCAAAGGGACAGCCTGTCAGCCCCAGCATTTT
TRBV15	TRBJ2-1	TRBD1	once	CATSRGTGEYNEQFF	TGTGCCACCAGCAGAGGGACAGGGGAGTACAATGAGCAGTTCTTC
TRBV7-2	TRBJ1-2	TRBD1	.	CASSPGQNYGYTF	TGTGCCAGCAGCCCGGGACAGAACTATGGCTACACCTTC
TRBV6-5	TRBJ2-1	.	.	CASTGSRSLYNEQFF	TGTGCCAGCACTGGCAGTCGTTCTCTTTACAATGAGCAGTTCTTC
TRBV6-2/TRBV6-3	TRBJ2-5	TRBD2	.	CASSPGTSGTTQETQYF	TGTGCCAGCAGTCCCGGGACTAGCGGGACCACCCAAGAGACCCAGTACTTC
TRBV5-4	TRBJ1-2	.	.	CASSFHAGRVGYTF	TGTGCCAGCAGCTTCCACGCGGGGCGCGTCGGCTACACCTTC
TRBV28	TRBJ1-2	TRBD1	.	CASSFPRFRDRGPSYGYTF	TGTGCCAGCAGTTTTCCCCGTTTCCGGGACAGGGGTCCTAGCTATGGCTACACCTTC
TRBV9	TRBJ2-4	.	.	CASSVSPGKNIQYF	TGTGCCAGCAGCGTCTCTCCAGGGAAAAACATTCAGTACTTC
TRBV9	TRBJ1-2	TRBD1	.	CASSPRQGDLDNYGYTF	TGTGCCAGCAGCCCTAGACAGGGGGACCTCGATAACTATGGCTACACCTTC
TRBV5-1	TRBJ1-6	.	.	CASSLRSVNSPLHF	TGCGCCAGCAGCTTGCGGAGCGTAAATTCACCCCTCCACTTT
TRBV6-6	TRBJ2-5	.	.	CASTNSGERETQYF	TGTGCCAGCACCAACTCGGGAGAGAGGGAGACCCAGTACTTC
TRBV10-3	TRBJ2-3	TRBD2	.	CAISEGALAGGTDTQYF	TGTGCCATCAGTGAGGGGGCCCTAGCGGGAGGGACAGATACGCAGTATTTT
TRBV6-5	TRBJ1-6	TRBD1	.	CASSLDRGGSPLHF	TGTGCCAGCAGCTTGGACAGGGGCGGCTCACCCCTCCACTTT
TRBV19	TRBJ2-7	TRBD2	.	CASSPPWGGEQYF	TGTGCCAGTAGTCCGCCTTGGGGGGGCGAGCAGTACTTC
TRBV30	TRBJ2-2	TRBD2	.	CAWKLAGGDSRELFF	TGTGCCTGGAAACTAGCGGGAGGGGATTCAAGGGAGCTGTTTTTT
TRBV6-5	TRBJ2-7	TRBD1	few	CASSYSGTVYEQYF	TGTGCCAGCAGTTACTCCGGGACAGTCTACGAGCAGTACTTC
TRBV12-2	TRBJ2-7	.	.	CASRLRLHYEQYF	TGTGCAAGTCGCCTGAGACTACACTACGAGCAGTACTTC
TRBV19	TRBJ1-2	.	.	CASTPRGSNYGYTF	TGTGCCAGTACCCCGCGGGGATCTAACTATGGCTACACCTTC
TRBV4-2	TRBJ1-4	TRBD1	.	CASTRQGAGSTNEKLFF	TGTGCCAGTACCAGACAGGGGGCTGGTAGCACTAATGAAAAACTGTTTTTT
TRBV5-1	TRBJ1-1	.	.	CASSPDRHLTGAFF	TGCGCCAGCAGCCCCGACAGGCACTTGACAGGAGCTTTCTTT
TRBV7-6	TRBJ2-5	TRBD2	.	CASSRTSGPQETQYF	TGTGCCAGCAGTCGGACTAGCGGGCCCCAAGAGACCCAGTACTTC
TRBV5-1	TRBJ1-6	.	few	CASSLADSGGNSPLHF	TGCGCCAGCAGCTTGGCAGACTCCGGAGGAAATTCACCCCTCCACTTT